This T cell receptor beta chain was captured in a study of blood T cells in healthy people across ages. Findings of the study overall: Age advanced and TCR beta diversity per million T cells fell, roughly linearly.

This clonotype was detected only a few times. What it recognizes is unknown. The use of a sample-barcoded 5' primer and a J-beta primer mix characterized a second PCR of about 7 to 12 cycles. TCRdb re-analysed the 5' RACE reads in MiXCR, keeping a single row per CDR3 protein. This table has roughly 800,000 distinct CDR3 sequences, approximately 35% appearing once. Germline values: CDR1 SGHRS, CDR2 YFSETQ. V lost 2 bases and J 3 bases, leaving 5 bases between the germline ends. The CDR3 sequence is 13 residues long. The chain links TRBV5-1 to TRBJ1-4, with no clear D. This TCR was recovered from a man younger than 30 in good health. Material for sequencing was blood. The DNA of the CDR3 is TGCGCCAGCAGCTTCGGACCTAATGAAAAACTGTTTTTT. It specifies CASSFGPNEKLFF.